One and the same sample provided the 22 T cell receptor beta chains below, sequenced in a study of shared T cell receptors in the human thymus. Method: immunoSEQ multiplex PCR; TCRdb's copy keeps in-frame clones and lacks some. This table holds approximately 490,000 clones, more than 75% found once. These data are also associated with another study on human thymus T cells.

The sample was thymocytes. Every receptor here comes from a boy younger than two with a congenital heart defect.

The CDR3 DNA follows: TGTGCCAGCATCATGGGGAAGGGGACAGTCTCCTACGAGCAGTACTTC. It encodes CASIMGKGTVSYEQYF. The chain carries TRBV5-5 and TRBJ2-7; 7 bases are a match to TRBD1. The ends lost 6 bases at V and 0 bases at J; junction bases unmatched: 12. The germline V gene encodes CDR1 SGHKS and CDR2 YYEKEE (reference sequence). This CDR3 region has 16 residues.

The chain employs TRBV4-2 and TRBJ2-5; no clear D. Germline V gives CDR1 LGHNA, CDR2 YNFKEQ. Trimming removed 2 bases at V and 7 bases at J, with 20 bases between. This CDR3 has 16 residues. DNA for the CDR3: TGTGCCAGCAGCCAATGGATCGGCGGCCACTCGGGGACCCAGTACTTC. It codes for CASSQWIGGHSGTQYF.

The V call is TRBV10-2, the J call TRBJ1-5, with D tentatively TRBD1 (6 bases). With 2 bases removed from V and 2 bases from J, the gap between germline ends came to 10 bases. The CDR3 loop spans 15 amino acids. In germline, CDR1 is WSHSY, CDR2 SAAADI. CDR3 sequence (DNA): TGCGCCAGCAGTGAGCAGGGGCTGGGCAATCAGCCCCAGCATTTT. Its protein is CASSEQGLGNQPQHF.

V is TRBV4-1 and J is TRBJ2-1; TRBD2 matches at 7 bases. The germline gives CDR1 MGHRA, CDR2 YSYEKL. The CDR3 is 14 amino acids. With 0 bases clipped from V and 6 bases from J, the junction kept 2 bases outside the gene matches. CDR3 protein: CASSQEGGGNEQFF. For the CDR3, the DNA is TGCGCCAGCAGCCAAGAGGGGGGGGGCAATGAGCAGTTCTTC.

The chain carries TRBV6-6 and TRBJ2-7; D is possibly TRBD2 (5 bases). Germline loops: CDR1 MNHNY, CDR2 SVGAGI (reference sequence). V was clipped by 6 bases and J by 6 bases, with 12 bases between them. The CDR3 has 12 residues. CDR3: CASSPTTGEQYF. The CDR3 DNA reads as TGTGCCAGCAGCCCGACTACCGGCGAGCAGTACTTC.

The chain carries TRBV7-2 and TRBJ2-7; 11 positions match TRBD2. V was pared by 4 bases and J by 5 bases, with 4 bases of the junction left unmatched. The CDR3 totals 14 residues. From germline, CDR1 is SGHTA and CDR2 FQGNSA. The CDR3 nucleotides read TGTGCCAGCAGCTGGACTAGCGGGTGGGACGAGCAGTACTTC. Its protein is CASSWTSGWDEQYF.

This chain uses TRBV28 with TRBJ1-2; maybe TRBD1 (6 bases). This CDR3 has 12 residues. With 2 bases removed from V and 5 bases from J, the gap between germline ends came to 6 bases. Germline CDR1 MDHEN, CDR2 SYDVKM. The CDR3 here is CASSLQGYGYTF. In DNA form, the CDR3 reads TGTGCCAGCAGTTTACAGGGGTATGGCTACACCTTC.

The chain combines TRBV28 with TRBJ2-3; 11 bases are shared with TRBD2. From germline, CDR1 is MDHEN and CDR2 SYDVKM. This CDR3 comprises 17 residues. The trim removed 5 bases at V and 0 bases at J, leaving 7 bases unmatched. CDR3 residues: CASSRRLAGISTDTQYF. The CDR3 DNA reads TGTGCCAGCAGTCGCCGACTAGCGGGGATCAGCACAGATACGCAGTATTTT.

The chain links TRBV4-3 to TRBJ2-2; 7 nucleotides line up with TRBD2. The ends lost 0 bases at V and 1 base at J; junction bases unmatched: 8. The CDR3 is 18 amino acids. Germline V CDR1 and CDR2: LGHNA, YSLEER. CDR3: CASSQDIASSGNTGELFF. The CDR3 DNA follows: TGCGCCAGCAGCCAAGATATTGCGTCTAGCGGGAACACCGGGGAGCTGTTTTTT.

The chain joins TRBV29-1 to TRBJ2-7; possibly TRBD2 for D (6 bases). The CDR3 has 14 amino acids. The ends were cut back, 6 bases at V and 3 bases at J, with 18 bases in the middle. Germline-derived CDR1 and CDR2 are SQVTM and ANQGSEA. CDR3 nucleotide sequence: TGCAGCGTCCCAGGGAGCGGGCCCCTCTACGAGCAGTACTTC. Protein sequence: CSVPGSGPLYEQYF.

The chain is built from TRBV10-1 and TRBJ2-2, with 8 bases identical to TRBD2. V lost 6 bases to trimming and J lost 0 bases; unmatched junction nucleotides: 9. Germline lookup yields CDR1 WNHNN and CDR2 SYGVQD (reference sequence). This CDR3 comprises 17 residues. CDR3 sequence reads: CASSLTTSGANTGELFF. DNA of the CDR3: TGCGCCAGCAGCCTTACTACTAGCGGCGCGAACACCGGGGAGCTGTTTTTT.

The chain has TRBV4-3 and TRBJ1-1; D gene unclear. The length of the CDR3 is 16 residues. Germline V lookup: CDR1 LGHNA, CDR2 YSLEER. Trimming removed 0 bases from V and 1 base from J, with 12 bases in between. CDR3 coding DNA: TGCGCCAGCAGCCAAGAGTCCTTGGGCCAGAACACTGAAGCTTTCTTT. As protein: CASSQESLGQNTEAFF.

The CDR3 bases are TGCAGCGTTGGACCGGGGGGCCGGGACGGTGAGCAGTTCTTC. Its translation is CSVGPGGRDGEQFF. J is TRBJ2-1 and V is TRBV29-1; TRBD2 is a possible D gene (7 bases). Germline assignment: CDR1 SQVTM and CDR2 ANQGSEA. V was shortened by 4 bases and J by 9 bases, with 19 bases between the two germline ends. The CDR3 extends over 14 amino acids.

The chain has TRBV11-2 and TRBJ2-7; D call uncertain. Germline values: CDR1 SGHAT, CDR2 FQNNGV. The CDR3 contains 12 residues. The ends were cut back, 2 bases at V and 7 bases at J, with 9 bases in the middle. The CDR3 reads CASSLSLGEQYF. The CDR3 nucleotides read TGTGCCAGCAGCTTAAGCCTAGGAGAGCAGTACTTC.

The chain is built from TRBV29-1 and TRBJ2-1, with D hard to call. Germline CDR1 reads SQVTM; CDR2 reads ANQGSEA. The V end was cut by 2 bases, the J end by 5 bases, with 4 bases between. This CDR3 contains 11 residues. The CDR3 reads CSVECDNEQFF. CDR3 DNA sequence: TGCAGCGTTGAATGCGACAATGAGCAGTTCTTC.

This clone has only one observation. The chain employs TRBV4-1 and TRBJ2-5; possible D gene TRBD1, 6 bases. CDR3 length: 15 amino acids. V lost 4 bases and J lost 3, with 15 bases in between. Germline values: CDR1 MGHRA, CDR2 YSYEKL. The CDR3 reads CASSLPGQSEETQYF. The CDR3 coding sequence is TGCGCCAGCAGCCTTCCCGGACAGAGTGAAGAGACCCAGTACTTC.

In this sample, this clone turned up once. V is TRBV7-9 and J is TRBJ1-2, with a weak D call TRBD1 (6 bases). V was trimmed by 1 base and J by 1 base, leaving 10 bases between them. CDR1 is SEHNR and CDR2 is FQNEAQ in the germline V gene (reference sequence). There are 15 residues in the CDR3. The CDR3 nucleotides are TGTGCCAGCAGCTTAGAGGACAGATTTAACTATGGCTACACCTTC. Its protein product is CASSLEDRFNYGYTF. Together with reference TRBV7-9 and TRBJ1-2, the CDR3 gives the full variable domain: DTGVSQNPRHKITKRGQNVTFRCDPISEHNRLYWYRQTLGQGPEFLTYFQNEAQLEKSRLLSDRFSAERPKGSFSTLEIQRTEQGDSAMYLCASSLEDRFNYGYTFGSGTRLTVV.

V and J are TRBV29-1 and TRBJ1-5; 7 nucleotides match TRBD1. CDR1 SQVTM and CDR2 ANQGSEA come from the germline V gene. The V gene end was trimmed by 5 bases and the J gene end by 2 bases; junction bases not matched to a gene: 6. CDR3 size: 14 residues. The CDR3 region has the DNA TGCAGCGTTCGACAGGGATCGGGCAATCAGCCCCAGCATTTT. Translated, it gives CSVRQGSGNQPQHF.

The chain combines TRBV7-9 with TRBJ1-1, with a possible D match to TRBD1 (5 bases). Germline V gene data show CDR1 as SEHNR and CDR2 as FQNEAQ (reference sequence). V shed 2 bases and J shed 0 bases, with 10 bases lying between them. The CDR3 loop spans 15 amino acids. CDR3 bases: TGTGCCAGCAGCTTATATGCAGGGATGAACACTGAAGCTTTCTTT. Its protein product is CASSLYAGMNTEAFF.

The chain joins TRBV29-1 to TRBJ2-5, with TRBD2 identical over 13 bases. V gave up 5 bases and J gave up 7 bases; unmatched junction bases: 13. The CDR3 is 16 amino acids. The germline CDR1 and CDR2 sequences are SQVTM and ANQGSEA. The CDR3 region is CSVHSPGLAGAGTQYF. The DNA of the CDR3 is TGCAGCGTTCACTCCCCAGGACTAGCGGGAGCAGGGACCCAGTACTTC.

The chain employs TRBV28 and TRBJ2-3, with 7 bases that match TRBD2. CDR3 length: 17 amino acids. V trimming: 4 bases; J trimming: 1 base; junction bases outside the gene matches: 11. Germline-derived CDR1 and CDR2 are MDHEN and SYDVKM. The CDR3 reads CASSYRFRTRGTDTQYF. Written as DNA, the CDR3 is TGTGCCAGCAGTTACCGTTTCCGGACTAGAGGCACAGATACGCAGTATTTT.

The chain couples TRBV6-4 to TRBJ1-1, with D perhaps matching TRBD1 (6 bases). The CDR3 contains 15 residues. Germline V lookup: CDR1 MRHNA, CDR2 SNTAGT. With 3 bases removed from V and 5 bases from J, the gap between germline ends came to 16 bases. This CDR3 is CASSEVTGEWTEAFF. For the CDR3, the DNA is TGTGCCAGCAGTGAAGTGACAGGTGAATGGACTGAAGCTTTCTTT.